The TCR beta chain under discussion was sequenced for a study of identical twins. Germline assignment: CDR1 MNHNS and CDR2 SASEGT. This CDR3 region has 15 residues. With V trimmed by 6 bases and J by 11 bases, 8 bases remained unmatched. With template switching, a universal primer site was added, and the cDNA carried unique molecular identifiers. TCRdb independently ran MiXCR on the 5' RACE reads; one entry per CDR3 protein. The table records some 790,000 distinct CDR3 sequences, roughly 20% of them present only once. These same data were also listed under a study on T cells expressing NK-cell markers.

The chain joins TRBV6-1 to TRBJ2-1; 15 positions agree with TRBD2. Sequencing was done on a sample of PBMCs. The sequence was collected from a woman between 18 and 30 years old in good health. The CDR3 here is CASRTGTSGGLQQFF. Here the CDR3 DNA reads TGTGCCAGCAGGACCGGGACTAGCGGGGGGCTTCAGCAGTTCTTC.